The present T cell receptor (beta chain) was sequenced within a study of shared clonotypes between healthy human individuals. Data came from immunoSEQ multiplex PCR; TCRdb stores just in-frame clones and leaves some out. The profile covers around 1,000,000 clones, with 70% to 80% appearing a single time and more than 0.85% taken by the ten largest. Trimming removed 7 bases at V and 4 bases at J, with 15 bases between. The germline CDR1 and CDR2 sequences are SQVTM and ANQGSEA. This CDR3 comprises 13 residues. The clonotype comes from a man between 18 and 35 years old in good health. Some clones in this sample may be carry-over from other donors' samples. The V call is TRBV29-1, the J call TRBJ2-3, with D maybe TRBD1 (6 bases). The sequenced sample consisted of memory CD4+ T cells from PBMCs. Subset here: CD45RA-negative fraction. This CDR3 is CSAEGDKADTQYF. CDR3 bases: TGCAGCGCCGAGGGGGACAAGGCAGATACGCAGTATTTT.